These 3 T cell receptor beta chains came from one sample sequenced in a study of OX40 agonist ivuxolimab in advanced cancers. Using immunoSEQ multiplex PCR, the repertoire was profiled, and TCRdb retains in-frame clones only, with some absent. This table has about 48,000 clones, approximately 84% appearing once. Sequences were derived from CD4+ or CD8+ T cells sorted from blood, sampled in a trial of the OX40 agonist ivuxolimab. Every receptor here comes from an adult with an advanced solid tumor such as melanoma, head and neck, liver or kidney cancer.

The genes are TRBV11-1 and TRBJ1-1; D gene uncertain. Trimming took off 5 bases at V and 0 bases at J, with 10 bases between the two ends. The CDR3 is 14 amino acids. CDR1 is SGHAT, CDR2 FQDESV, per germline (reference sequence). The CDR3 loop is CASSVAEMNTEAFF. CDR3 coding DNA: TGTGCCAGCAGCGTGGCTGAGATGAACACTGAAGCTTTCTTT.

The chain is built from TRBV5-1 and TRBJ1-1, with TRBD1 as a possible D gene (6 bases). Between the trimmed V and J ends, which lost 4 bases and 6 bases, there was a span of 25 bases. The CDR3 is made up of 17 amino acids. CDR1 is SGHRS, CDR2 YFSETQ, per germline. CDR3 in amino acids: CASSRRSPGAGNPEAFF. The CDR3 DNA sequence: TGCGCCAGCAGCCGAAGAAGTCCGGGGGCGGGCAACCCTGAAGCTTTCTTT.

The V and J genes are TRBV9 and TRBJ2-3; D may correspond to TRBD1 or TRBD2 (5 bases each). Trimming shortened V by 0 bases and J by 8 bases, and 13 bases separated the two germline ends. This CDR3 spans 14 amino acids. The V gene's germline CDR1 is SGDLS and CDR2 YYNGEE. As DNA, the CDR3 is TGTGCCAGCAGCGTAGGATCTTCCGGGGCTACGCAGTATTTT. Translating it yields CASSVGSSGATQYF.